One and the same sample provided the 30 T cell receptor beta chains below, sequenced in a study of T cells in Graves' hyperthyroidism and ophthalmopathy. From RNA transcripts, TCR beta CDR3 regions were amplified. Initially, a first-round RT-PCR of the TCR CDR3 employed the HTBI primer set. One entry per CDR3 protein results from TCRdb running MiXCR on the multiplex PCR reads. The profile shows around 350,000 distinct CDR3 sequences, roughly 14% of them singletons. Material for sequencing was blood. These receptor sequences come from a woman between 18 and 29 years old with Graves' hyperthyroidism that later progressed to Graves' ophthalmopathy.

This clonotype was found a few times. This chain links TRBV6-1 with TRBJ2-2; D gene unclear. The CDR3 extends over 11 amino acids. Germline V gene data show CDR1 as MNHNS and CDR2 as SASEGT. V was pared by 7 bases and J by 12 bases, with 12 bases between. Here the CDR3 DNA reads TGTGCCAGCACCGCACCGCTAAAGCTGTTTTTT. This sequence encodes CASTAPLKLFF.

This clonotype has a count of ten or more. The rearrangement joins TRBV6-1 to TRBJ1-3; D remains ambiguous. Trimming removed 2 bases from V and 0 bases from J, with 8 bases in between. This CDR3 is built from 15 residues. CDR1 is MNHNS, CDR2 SASEGT, per germline. DNA for the CDR3: TGTGCCAGCAGTGAAAGAGAGCTCTCTGGAAACACCATATATTTT. It specifies CASSERELSGNTIYF.

This clonotype came up a few times. This may come from a read error, since a much larger clone is one base off. This sequence joins TRBV2 and TRBJ1-5, with 9 bases matching TRBD1. Per the germline V gene, CDR1 is SNHLY and CDR2 is FYNNEI. This CDR3 spans 15 amino acids. Trimming cost V 4 bases and J 4 bases; bases outside gene matches: 5. Here the CDR3 reads CASSGRDRVNQPQHF. The CDR3 coding sequence is TGTGCCAGCAGTGGAAGGGACAGGGTTAATCAGCCCCAGCATTTT.

The sample holds many counts of this clonotype. The chain combines TRBV7-2 with TRBJ1-1, with unresolved D. The V end was cut by 3 bases, the J end by 5 bases, with 10 bases between. This CDR3 contains 13 residues. Germline V gene lookup returns CDR1 SGHTA and CDR2 FQGNSA. The CDR3, as DNA: TGTGCCAGCAGCTTCTTCTCCGAGACTGAAGCTTTCTTT. Its protein is CASSFFSETEAFF.

This clonotype was detected many times. The genes are TRBV7-9 and TRBJ2-7; 13 bases align to TRBD2. The V gene's germline CDR1 is SEHNR and CDR2 FQNEAQ (reference sequence). V was clipped by 2 bases and J by 7 bases; unmatched bases: 14. The CDR3 length is 18 residues. In nucleotides, the CDR3 is TGTGCCAGCAGCTTATACAGGACTAGCGGGAGTCTCCTCGGAGAGCAGTACTTC. Its protein is CASSLYRTSGSLLGEQYF.

V and J are TRBV9 and TRBJ2-3; D not resolved. Germline-derived CDR1 and CDR2 are SGDLS and YYNGEE. Trimming removed 3 bases from V and 0 bases from J, with 8 bases in between. The CDR3 consists of 14 residues. For the CDR3, the DNA is TGTGCCAGCAGCGAATCACAGAGCACAGATACGCAGTATTTT. It translates to CASSESQSTDTQYF.

The genes are TRBV20-1 and TRBJ2-7, with TRBD1 matching 8 bases. Trimming cost V 1 base and J 3 bases; bases outside gene matches: 5. The CDR3 totals 14 residues. The germline gives CDR1 DFQATT, CDR2 SNEGSKA (reference sequence). The CDR3 DNA follows: TGCAGTGCTAGAGTGCCCGACAGGGGCTACGAGCAGTACTTC. It specifies CSARVPDRGYEQYF.

The gene calls are TRBV6-1 and TRBJ2-2; weak D call: TRBD2 (5 bases). Germline CDR1 is MNHNS and CDR2 is SASEGT. V was pared by 4 bases and J by 8 bases, with 17 bases between. CDR3 length equals 15 residues. CDR3 sequence reads: CASSGVGRSTGELFF. Here the CDR3 DNA reads TGTGCCAGCAGTGGGGTGGGGAGATCCACGGGGGAGCTGTTTTTT.

This clonotype was recorded at least ten times. V and J are TRBV27 and TRBJ1-5, with a tentative D call TRBD1 (6 bases). Trimming pared 6 bases from V and 6 bases from J, leaving 12 bases between. Germline values: CDR1 MNHEY, CDR2 SMNVEV (reference sequence). This CDR3 has 13 amino acids. The CDR3 DNA sequence: TGTGCCAGCAGGCAGGGAGGGGGTCAGCCCCAGCATTTT. It is translated as CASRQGGGQPQHF.

The chain carries TRBV9 and TRBJ2-6; D gene uncertain. Germline V gives CDR1 SGDLS, CDR2 YYNGEE. The CDR3 spans 18 residues. Trimming removed 0 bases at V and 3 bases at J, with 16 bases between. CDR3 protein: CASSVALGRNFGANVLTF. In DNA form, the CDR3 reads TGTGCCAGCAGCGTAGCCCTCGGACGGAACTTTGGGGCCAACGTCCTGACTTTC.

The chain links TRBV28 to TRBJ1-6; D is perhaps TRBD1 (6 bases). Germline V gene lookup returns CDR1 MDHEN and CDR2 SYDVKM. The CDR3 totals 18 residues. Trimming removed 5 bases at V and 2 bases at J, with 19 bases between. CDR3 coding DNA: TGTGCCAGCAGTCTCAGGGGCCCTAACCCCACCTATAATTCACCCCTCCACTTT. Its translation is CASSLRGPNPTYNSPLHF.

This clonotype was observed many times. This chain links TRBV7-6 with TRBJ2-1; 13 bases fit TRBD2. CDR3 length: 18 amino acids. After removal of 1 base from V and 7 bases from J, the junction contained 10 bases not matched to a gene. CDR1 and CDR2 (germline): SGHVS, FNYEAQ. The CDR3 loop reads CASSLEGGLAGRSNEQFF. As DNA, the CDR3 is TGTGCCAGCAGCTTAGAAGGGGGACTAGCGGGAAGGAGTAATGAGCAGTTCTTC. Variable domain in full (rest from reference TRBV7-6 and TRBJ2-1): GAGVSQSPRYKVTKRGQDVALRCDPISGHVSLYWYRQALGQGPEFLTYFNYEAQQDKSGLPNDRFSAERPEGSISTLTIQRTEQRDSAMYRCASSLEGGLAGRSNEQFFGPGTRLTVL.

This clonotype was picked up a small number of times. The chain employs TRBV7-9 and TRBJ1-3; D is unresolved. V lost 0 bases, J lost 0 bases, and 3 bases lay in between. The CDR3 is 14 residues long. The germline CDR1 and CDR2 sequences are SEHNR and FQNEAQ (reference sequence). The CDR3 protein is CASSLAISGNTIYF. In DNA, the CDR3 is TGTGCCAGCAGCTTAGCGATCTCTGGAAACACCATATATTTT.

This clonotype appeared many times. This chain connects TRBV7-9 to TRBJ2-1; 10 bases fit TRBD2. The germline CDR1 and CDR2 sequences are SEHNR and FQNEAQ (reference sequence). V lost 5 bases to trimming and J lost 4 bases; unmatched junction nucleotides: 5. The CDR3 is 15 residues long. The CDR3 protein is CASSPLAGEYNEQFF. In DNA, the CDR3 is TGTGCCAGCAGCCCCCTAGCGGGAGAGTACAATGAGCAGTTCTTC.

Ten or more counts support this clonotype. The rearrangement uses TRBV20-1 and TRBJ1-5; 8 bases map to TRBD1. The V segment lost 6 bases and the J segment 5 bases; nucleotides outside the gene matches: 15. This CDR3 has 16 residues. Germline V gives CDR1 DFQATT, CDR2 SNEGSKA (reference sequence). CDR3 DNA: TGCAGTGCAGTCCCCTTTGTTGGGACAGGCGATCAGCCCCAGCATTTT. The encoded protein is CSAVPFVGTGDQPQHF.

This clonotype was recorded many times. The rearrangement links TRBV27 to TRBJ2-3, with D possibly TRBD2 on 6 matching bases. The CDR3 sequence is 13 residues long. V shed 2 bases and J shed 3 bases, with 6 bases lying between them. Germline V gene lookup returns CDR1 MNHEY and CDR2 SMNVEV (reference sequence). The CDR3 spells CASSLRGTDTQYF. The CDR3 DNA reads TGTGCCAGCAGTTTACGGGGGACAGATACGCAGTATTTT.

This clonotype was observed at least ten times. This chain joins TRBV6-1 and TRBJ1-3, with D maybe TRBD1 (5 bases). There are 16 residues in the CDR3. Germline V gene sequence: CDR1 MNHNS, CDR2 SASEGT. V gave up 0 bases and J gave up 0 bases, with 9 bases separating them. The CDR3, as DNA: TGTGCCAGCAGTGAAGCCCCCCAGGGCTCTGGAAACACCATATATTTT. It codes for CASSEAPQGSGNTIYF.

This clonotype occurred many times. V usage is TRBV7-9 and J usage is TRBJ2-1; 12 nucleotides align to TRBD2. The CDR3 spans 16 residues. V gave up 3 bases and J gave up 3 bases; unmatched junction bases: 3. Germline assignment: CDR1 SEHNR and CDR2 FQNEAQ (reference sequence). For the CDR3, the DNA is TGTGCCAGCAGCTTCCTAGCGGGAGGGGGCTACAATGAGCAGTTCTTC. Its translation: CASSFLAGGGYNEQFF.

CDR3 protein: CASSLLQGNRESYEQYF. CDR3 nucleotides: TGTGCCAGCAGTTTATTACAGGGGAACAGGGAATCCTACGAGCAGTACTTC. The chain is built from TRBV28 and TRBJ2-7, with 7 positions matching TRBD1. From germline, CDR1 is MDHEN and CDR2 SYDVKM. This CDR3 comprises 17 residues. The ends lost 1 base at V and 1 base at J; junction bases unmatched: 10.

This clonotype has just a few counts. This chain links TRBV27 with TRBJ2-2; 7 bases align to TRBD1. Germline-derived CDR1 and CDR2 are MNHEY and SMNVEV (reference sequence). Unmatched junction bases numbered 13, after V lost 8 bases and J lost 4 bases. CDR3 size: 16 residues. Here the CDR3 DNA reads TGTGCCAGCCGACCCATCCGGGACAGACTCACCGGGGAGCTGTTTTTT. Amino acid sequence: CASRPIRDRLTGELFF.

This clonotype was counted a few times. J is TRBJ1-5 and V is TRBV9, with D unresolved. The V gene lost 0 bases and the J gene lost 2 bases, with 15 bases spanning the gap. From germline, CDR1 is SGDLS and CDR2 YYNGEE. CDR3 length: 17 amino acids. The CDR3 nucleotides read TGTGCCAGCAGCGTAGTAGTTCGAGGGTATGGCAATCAGCCCCAGCATTTT. Protein product: CASSVVVRGYGNQPQHF.

This sequence joins TRBV7-9 and TRBJ2-4; TRBD1 matches 11 bases. Germline assignment: CDR1 SEHNR and CDR2 FQNEAQ (reference sequence). The V and J ends lost 5 bases and 2 bases, in that order; junction bases with no gene match: 5. The CDR3 spans 16 residues. Here the CDR3 DNA reads TGTGCCAGCAGCCCAGGACAGGGGGCGACCAAAAACATTCAGTACTTC. Translation gives CASSPGQGATKNIQYF.

The V gene is TRBV3-1, the J gene TRBJ2-2; 8 bases match TRBD2. V lost 0 bases and J lost 5; bases outside the gene matches: 5. CDR1 LGHDT and CDR2 YNNKEL come from the germline V gene (reference sequence). This CDR3 is built from 16 residues. The CDR3 loop is CASSQDYGRGTGELFF. CDR3 DNA sequence: TGTGCCAGCAGCCAAGATTACGGGAGGGGGACCGGGGAGCTGTTTTTT.

The chain combines TRBV12-3 or TRBV12-4 with TRBJ1-5, with D possibly matching TRBD1 (5 bases). V gave up 5 bases and J gave up 4 bases, with 12 bases separating them. The length of the CDR3 is 14 residues. Written as DNA, the CDR3 is TGTGCCAGCAGTCTGGACGGGGGAAATCAGCCCCAGCATTTT. Amino acid sequence: CASSLDGGNQPQHF.

This clonotype has a count of ten or more. The chain recombines TRBV7-2 with TRBJ2-7, with 10 bases matching TRBD1. The CDR3 has 14 residues. Germline V lookup: CDR1 SGHTA, CDR2 FQGNSA. J was trimmed by 4 bases and V by 5 bases; bases with no gene match: 5. Here the CDR3 DNA reads TGTGCCAGCAGCGCTGACAGGGGGCGGTACGAGCAGTACTTC. It yields the protein CASSADRGRYEQYF.

In this sample, this clonotype turned up many times. The chain uses TRBV12-3 or TRBV12-4 and TRBJ2-7; 7 bases map to TRBD1. The CDR3 consists of 15 residues. After removal of 3 bases from V and 2 bases from J, the junction contained 7 bases not matched to a gene. CDR3 residues: CASSLAGGLTYEQYF. Written as DNA, the CDR3 is TGTGCCAGCAGTTTGGCAGGGGGTCTTACCTACGAGCAGTACTTC.

There are many counts of this clonotype. V gene TRBV11-2 combines with J gene TRBJ2-3; 15 nucleotides align to TRBD2. The CDR3 length is 18 residues. The V gene's germline CDR1 is SGHAT and CDR2 FQNNGV. The V segment lost 4 bases and the J segment 6 bases; nucleotides outside the gene matches: 11. The CDR3 reads CASSSHGLAGGRGDTQYF. CDR3 bases: TGTGCCAGCAGCTCCCACGGACTAGCGGGAGGGCGAGGGGATACGCAGTATTTT.

A remark on this clonotype: A read error may explain this, as a much larger clone is one base away. V is TRBV20-1 and J is TRBJ2-3; 8 positions match TRBD2. Looked up from germline, CDR1 is DFQATT and CDR2 is SNEGSKA (reference sequence). This CDR3 has 18 amino acids. The CDR3 nucleotides read TGCAGTGCTAGAGGGGCCCCTAGCGGGCCTCTTGGCACAGATACGCATTATTTT. As protein: CSARGAPSGPLGTDTHYF.

Ten or more counts support this clonotype. This chain uses TRBV9 with TRBJ1-1, with 7 positions matching TRBD1. Germline values: CDR1 SGDLS, CDR2 YYNGEE. V trimming: 4 bases; J trimming: 0 bases; junction bases outside the gene matches: 9. This CDR3 has 16 amino acids. The CDR3 DNA is TGTGCCAGCAGCACAGACGGGACAGCCTTGAACACTGAAGCTTTCTTT. Translated, it gives CASSTDGTALNTEAFF.

This clonotype was observed many times. V usage is TRBV6-1 and J usage is TRBJ1-5, with 9 bases identical to TRBD1. The ends lost 5 bases at V and 6 bases at J; junction bases unmatched: 5. Germline V gives CDR1 MNHNS, CDR2 SASEGT. The CDR3 runs 14 residues. The DNA for the CDR3 is TGTGCCAGCAGTCGCAGACAGGGGGGTCAGCCCCAGCATTTT. It codes for CASSRRQGGQPQHF.